The TCR beta chain under discussion was sequenced for a study of CD8+CD57+ T cells in acquired aplastic anemia. Remarks on this clonotype: The germline gene is not matched at one end of the junction; a read error may be the cause.

CDR3 length equals 14 residues. Germline lookup yields CDR1 SGHTA and CDR2 FQGTGA. CDR3 and TCR beta VDJ profiling relied on genomic DNA as the template. TCRdb reprocessed the reads with MiXCR, giving one entry per CDR3 protein. Among a few hundred thousand distinct CDR3 sequences, 55% to 75% were seen once, and the ten largest hold approximately 4%. This TCR came from a human donor in good health, serving as a control. Sequenced material: sorted CD4+, CD8+, or CD8+CD57+ T cells (not recorded which) from PBMCs. This chain joins TRBV7-3 and TRBJ2-7, with D uncertain. The CDR3 DNA reads as TGTGCCAGCAGCGCAGGTAGGGATGAGCAGGAGCAGTGGTTC. Translating gives CASSAGRDEQEQWF.